This T cell receptor (beta chain) was sequenced for a study of blood T cell repertoires in COVID-19 (dated by TCRdb to 2020 to 2021). For context, the study as a whole: Collaborator samples came from the United States, Italy and Spain and covered acute and convalescent phases of COVID-19. The prospective study material was composed of cDNA or gDNA derived from T cells, B-cell-depleted T cells, or PBMCs. Subjects who had been exposed to COVID-19, were actively infected with it, or had recovered from it provided the deeply sampled blood TCRbeta repertoires that made up the dataset. The repertoires were released in a freely available public database intended as a resource for research on the immune response to SARS-CoV-2. The samples were drawn from the first 160 participants of the ongoing ImmuneRACE study and from 1,254 subjects provided by 6 global collaborators. A de-identified subject ID, COVID-19 status, age in years and sex were almost always included in the sample metadata. Where available, HLA class I and class II types were taken from metadata supplied by the sample provider and were not determined by assay-based typing.

As concerns this clone: Its antigen is not yet known. Within one base of it there is no much larger clone, and no base qualities were kept.

The paper's findings and limits, for the study overall: Clinical and demographic metadata were provided uncurated, with the amount varying by source and participant.

Taken from cysteine to phenylalanine, the CDR3 has 15 residues. The entry retains the CDR3 DNA only, 45 bases that are in frame from base 1. CDR1 and CDR2 (LGHDT, YNNKEL) derive from the germline V gene (reference sequence). From V the trimming removes 6 bases and from J it removes 2 bases, while the gene matches leave 3 bases of the junction unaccounted for. The immunoSEQ Assay, a bias-controlled multiplex PCR, was used to amplify TCRbeta CDR3 regions from genomic DNA. On the study's bioinformatics: Within the assay, amplification of reference gene primers was used to estimate how many nucleated cells each sample contained. Sequence reads were collapsed and filtered to measure the absolute abundance of every unique TCRbeta CDR3 rearrangement. Productive Simpson clonality was computed per sample as the square root of Simpson's diversity index over productive rearrangements. Entries here come from immuneACCESS through TCRdb and include only in-frame sequences with V and J called. Some clones fail to appear in such tables; in the studies checked, an unresolved V gene covers under half of the shortfall, and the cause of the remainder is unknown. D and trimming come from the DNA, and the V and J calls and clone size come from that table. In all, the sample holds 400,000 to 450,000 clones, and more than 70% of those were seen once. The ten largest clones capture around 13% of the sample.

At one collaborating source in Seattle, patients were enrolled during active infection and were followed longitudinally through the course of disease. Whole blood was collected in K2EDTA tubes by collaborating institutions according to the institutions' own protocols. Collaborator samples were shipped for TCRbeta analysis as frozen whole blood, isolated PBMCs, or DNA extracted from either sample type. Sequencing was done on a sample of peripheral blood. Recombination linked TRBV3-1 (or the pseudogene TRBV3-2) to TRBJ1-6, and 8 bases in between align with TRBD1. The sequence was obtained from a woman between 50 and 59 years old with COVID-19, enrolled during active disease. CDR3 protein: CASSWGQAYNSPLHF. The DNA sequence is given as TGTGCCAGCAGTTGGGGACAGGCCTATAATTCACCCCTCCACTTT.